The source of this T cell receptor beta chain is a study of T cell responses to AZD1222 COVID-19 vaccine. Method: immunoSEQ multiplex PCR; TCRdb's copy keeps in-frame clones and lacks some. The table lists about 110,000 clones, 89% of them singletons, with about 3.3% in the top ten. V was clipped by 4 bases and J by 2 bases; unmatched bases: 2. CDR1 is MGHRA, CDR2 YSYEKL, per germline. The length of the CDR3 is 14 residues. This receptor was identified in an adult in good health. The rearrangement links TRBV4-1 to TRBJ1-1; 9 bases agree with TRBD1. The source material was peripheral blood, sampled on day 0 of MenACWY control vaccination. The DNA of the CDR3 is TGCGCCAGCAGCCCGGGACAGGGAAACACTGAAGCTTTCTTT. Translation gives CASSPGQGNTEAFF.